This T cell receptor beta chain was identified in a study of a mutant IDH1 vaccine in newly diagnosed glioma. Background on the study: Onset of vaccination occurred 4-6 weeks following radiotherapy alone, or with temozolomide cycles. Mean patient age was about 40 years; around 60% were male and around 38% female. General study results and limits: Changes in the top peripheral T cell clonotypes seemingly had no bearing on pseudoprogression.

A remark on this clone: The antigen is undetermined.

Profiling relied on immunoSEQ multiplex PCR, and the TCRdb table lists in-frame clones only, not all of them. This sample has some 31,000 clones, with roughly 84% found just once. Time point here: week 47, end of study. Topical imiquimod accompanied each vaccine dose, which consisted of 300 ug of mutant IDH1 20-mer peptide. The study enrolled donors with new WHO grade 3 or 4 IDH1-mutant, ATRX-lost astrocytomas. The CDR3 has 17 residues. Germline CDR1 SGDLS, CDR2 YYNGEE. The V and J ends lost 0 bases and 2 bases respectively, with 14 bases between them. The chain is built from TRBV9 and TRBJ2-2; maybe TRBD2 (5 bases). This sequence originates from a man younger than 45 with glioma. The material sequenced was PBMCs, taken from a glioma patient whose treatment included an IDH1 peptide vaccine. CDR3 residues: CASSVEGVAGNTGELFF. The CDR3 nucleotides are TGTGCCAGCAGCGTAGAGGGAGTGGCAGGTAACACCGGGGAGCTGTTTTTT.